The rows below give T cell receptor beta chains drawn from one sample of a study of response to subunit inactivated influenza vaccine. Each CDR3 protein gets one entry after TCRdb re-called the RT-PCR reads with MiXCR. In the table there are hundreds of thousands of distinct CDR3 sequences, approximately 15% of which are singletons. Here the sequenced sample was PBMCs from blood, taken 11 to 12 days after vaccination. The receptors shown here come from a man in his fifties who received an inactivated influenza vaccine. Both conserved end residues are part of each CDR3. Fields, in order: CDR3 DNA, CDR3 protein, D gene, clone size, CDR3 length, V gene, J gene. A D gene is named only where the DNA matches it firmly. Expanded clones are given a class, and other clones once, few, many or no size at all.

TGTGCCAGCAGTTTTACTAGGAACAAGGGGTACTTC	CASSFTRNKGYF	-	many	12	TRBV28	TRBJ2-5
TGTGCCAGCAGCTTCGGCCTAGCGGGGGGGCACAATGAGCAGTTCTTC	CASSFGLAGGHNEQFF	TRBD2	few	16	TRBV7-8	TRBJ2-1
TGTGCCAGCAGTTACTCGACCGGGGGCGGGGGCTACACCTTC	CASSYSTGGGGYTF	-	-	14	TRBV6-5	TRBJ1-2
TGCGCCAGCAGCTTGGAAGGGGGTGTGTGGACAGATACGCAGTATTTT	CASSLEGGVWTDTQYF	-	many	16	TRBV5-1	TRBJ2-3
TGTGCCACCTCTACAGGGGGCACGGGGGGCTACACCTTC	CATSTGGTGGYTF	TRBD1	-	13	TRBV24-1	TRBJ1-2
TGTGCCAGCAGACGTCAGGGGAATAGGATCGGGGAGCTGTTTTTT	CASRRQGNRIGELFF	-	few	15	TRBV3-1	TRBJ2-2
TGTGCCAGCAGCCTCGGGACTAGCGGGACTGAGACCCAGTACTTC	CASSLGTSGTETQYF	TRBD2	few	15	TRBV9	TRBJ2-5
TGCGCCAGCAGCTTTAGGACAGGAAGGAGCAATGAGCAGTTCTTC	CASSFRTGRSNEQFF	TRBD1	-	15	TRBV5-1	TRBJ2-1
TGTGCCAGCAGCCAGAATAGCGGGGGGGCTCGCACAGATACGCAGTATTTT	CASSQNSGGARTDTQYF	TRBD2	-	17	TRBV14	TRBJ2-3
TGCGCCACCACGACAAGGATGGGAAACACCGGGGAGCTGTTTTTT	CATTTRMGNTGELFF	-	-	15	TRBV5-1	TRBJ2-2